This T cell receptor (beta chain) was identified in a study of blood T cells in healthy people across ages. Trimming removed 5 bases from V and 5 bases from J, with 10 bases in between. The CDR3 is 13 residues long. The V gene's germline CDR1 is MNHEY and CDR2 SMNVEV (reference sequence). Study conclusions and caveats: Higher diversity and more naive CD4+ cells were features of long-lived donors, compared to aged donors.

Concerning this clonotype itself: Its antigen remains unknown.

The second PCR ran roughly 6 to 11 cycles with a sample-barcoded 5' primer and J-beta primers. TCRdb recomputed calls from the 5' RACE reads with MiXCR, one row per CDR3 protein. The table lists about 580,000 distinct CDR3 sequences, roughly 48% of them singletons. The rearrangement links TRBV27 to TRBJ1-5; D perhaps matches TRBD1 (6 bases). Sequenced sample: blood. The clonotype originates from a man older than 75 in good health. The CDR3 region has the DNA TGTGCCAGCAGTAAGGGGGGACATCAGCCCCAGCATTTT. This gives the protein CASSKGGHQPQHF.